Listed below are T cell receptor beta chains from one sample, sequenced in a study of CD8 T cells in Susac syndrome. MiXCR, applied by TCRdb to the immunoSEQ multiplex PCR reads, yields one record per CDR3 protein. The sample includes 200,000 or so distinct CDR3 sequences, roughly 96% seen only once; the top ten take roughly 0.088%. Specimen: CD4+ T cells from PBMCs. These receptor sequences come from a human donor with multiple sclerosis. CDR3s include the opening cysteine and the closing phenylalanine or tryptophan. Fields, in order: V gene, clone size, J gene, D gene, CDR3 DNA, CDR3 protein. D genes are given only for firm matches. Some rows have no size entry. The others give once, few or many, or a class for an expanded clone.

TRBV20-1	-	TRBJ1-1	-	TGCAGTGCTAGACCGGGAGGGTACACTGAAGCTTTCTTT	CSARPGGYTEAFF
TRBV7-9	-	TRBJ2-1	TRBD2	TGTGCCAGCAGGGGGGGACTAGCGGGAGGGAATGAGCAGTTCTTC	CASRGGLAGGNEQFF
TRBV4-1	-	TRBJ2-5	TRBD2	TGCGCCAGCAGCCAACTAGCGGGGCAAGAGACCCAGTACTTC	CASSQLAGQETQYF
TRBV20-1	-	TRBJ2-1	-	TGCAGTGGCCGGGAAAACGGCTACAATGAGCAGTTCTTC	CSGRENGYNEQFF
TRBV7-3	-	TRBJ2-4	TRBD2	TGTGCCAGCAGCCCAGTAGCGGGAGAGGGCAAAAACATTCAGTACTTC	CASSPVAGEGKNIQYF
TRBV20-1	-	TRBJ1-6	-	TGCAGTGCCATCGATGGGAGGAATTCACCCCTCCACTTT	CSAIDGRNSPLHF
TRBV27	-	TRBJ2-2	TRBD2	TGTGCCAGCAGTGCCCGACTAGCGGGAGGCTTGAACACCGGGGAGCTGTTTTTT	CASSARLAGGLNTGELFF
TRBV20-1	-	TRBJ2-1	TRBD2	TGCAGTGCTATCCGGGAGGGCCCCTACAATGAGCAGTTCTTC	CSAIREGPYNEQFF
TRBV27	-	TRBJ1-4	-	TGTGCCAGCCCCCCGGGCAGGATGGTCATGAAAAAACTGTTTTTT	CASPPGRMVMKKLFF
TRBV7-8	once	TRBJ1-6	-	TGTGCCAGCAGTTCGGGACAAGCTTATAATTCACCCCTCCACTTT	CASSSGQAYNSPLHF
TRBV7-9	once	TRBJ1-5	-	TGTGCCAGCAGCCCAGTGGGGGGAAATCAGCCCCAGCATTTT	CASSPVGGNQPQHF
TRBV4-2	-	TRBJ2-1	TRBD2	TGTGCCAGCAGCCAGGCTAGCGGGAGGGCCGTCAATGAGCAGTTCTTC	CASSQASGRAVNEQFF
TRBV20-1	-	TRBJ2-1	-	TGCAGTGCTAGCGGGACCCTAGACAATGAGCAGTTCTTC	CSASGTLDNEQFF
TRBV5-1	-	TRBJ1-1	-	TGCGCCAGCAGCTTGCTGGGCCCTTTGAACACTGAAGCTTTCTTT	CASSLLGPLNTEAFF
TRBV30	-	TRBJ1-5	-	TGTGCCTGGAGTGTTGGTGGGGGTGCGGGGCCCCAGCATTTT	CAWSVGGGAGPQHF
TRBV30	-	TRBJ2-1	-	TGTGCCTGGAGCGTCCCCCCGGCCCCGGGACGGTTCTTC	CAWSVPPAPGRFF
TRBV5-1	-	TRBJ1-2	TRBD1	TGCGCCAGCAGCCCAACTGGACAGGCGGGTCGTGGCTACACCTTC	CASSPTGQAGRGYTF
TRBV29-1	-	TRBJ1-1	-	TGCAGCGTTGCCAGGGCGGTTGGCACTGAAGCTTTCTTT	CSVARAVGTEAFF
TRBV3-1	-	TRBJ1-1	-	TGTGCCAGCAGTCTGGATGGGGGGCTAATGAACACTGAAGCTTTCTTT	CASSLDGGLMNTEAFF
TRBV20-1	-	TRBJ2-1	-	TGCAGTGCTTTGCGTAATGAGCAGTTCTTC	CSALRNEQFF
TRBV29-1	once	TRBJ2-5	-	TGCAGCGTTGATAGGCCGCAAGAGACCCAGTACTTC	CSVDRPQETQYF
TRBV20-1	once	TRBJ1-1	TRBD1	TGCAGTGCTTTTTCCCCGGGACAGGGAAGGGAAGCTTTCTTT	CSAFSPGQGREAFF
TRBV18	once	TRBJ1-2	TRBD1	TGTGCCAGCTCACCCCGCGGGACAGACTATGGCTACACCTTC	CASSPRGTDYGYTF
TRBV15	-	TRBJ2-5	-	TGTGCCACCAGCAGAGATGCGGGACAGTCGGGGACGGAGACCCAGTACTTC	CATSRDAGQSGTETQYF
TRBV12-3/TRBV12-4	-	TRBJ2-5	-	TGTGCCAGCAGTTTGGAAGGGGCGGGCCAGTACTTC	CASSLEGAGQYF
TRBV2	-	TRBJ1-6	-	TGTGCCAGCAGTGAACGGCAGGTCAACTATAATTCACCCCTCCACTTT	CASSERQVNYNSPLHF
TRBV3-1	-	TRBJ2-5	-	TGTGCCAGCAGCCGAAGATCCGCGGAGACCCAGTACTTC	CASSRRSAETQYF
TRBV3-1	-	TRBJ1-2	-	TGTGCCAGCAGCCCGACCGATGTTTATGGCTACACCTTC	CASSPTDVYGYTF
TRBV20-1	-	TRBJ2-6	-	TGCAGTGCTAGTGCCCCCCCAGGGGCAGGCTCTGGGGCCAACGTCCTGACTTTC	CSASAPPGAGSGANVLTF
TRBV7-2	-	TRBJ2-7	TRBD1	TGTGCCAGCAGCTTAGACGCCGGGACAGGGATTGAGCAGTACTTC	CASSLDAGTGIEQYF
TRBV13	-	TRBJ2-2	-	TGTGCCAGCAGCTTACTCGGGAGGAACACCGGGGAGCTGTTTTTT	CASSLLGRNTGELFF
TRBV19	-	TRBJ1-1	-	TGTGCCAGCGCCCCCAGGGTGAACACTGAAGCTTTCTTT	CASAPRVNTEAFF
TRBV6-5	-	TRBJ2-7	TRBD2	TGTGCCAGCAGTCTAGCGGGGGGCCCATCCTACGAGCAGTACTTC	CASSLAGGPSYEQYF
TRBV7-9	-	TRBJ1-4	-	TGTGCCAGCAGCTTTCGGGAGGGGAATGAAAAACTGTTTTTT	CASSFREGNEKLFF
TRBV5-6	-	TRBJ2-7	-	TGTGCCAGCAGCCCCGGGGCCGGTTCGGGCGAGCAGTACTTC	CASSPGAGSGEQYF
TRBV25-1	-	TRBJ1-2	TRBD1	TGTGCCAGCAGTGGAGGACAGGCCATCTATGGCTACACCTTC	CASSGGQAIYGYTF
TRBV7-9	once	TRBJ2-7	-	TGTGCCAGCAGCTTGAGAGACAACTTCTACGAGCAGTACTTC	CASSLRDNFYEQYF
TRBV3-1	-	TRBJ2-2	TRBD2	TGTGCCAGCAGCCCCTGGACTAGTGACACCGGGGAGCTGTTTTTT	CASSPWTSDTGELFF
TRBV12-3/TRBV12-4	-	TRBJ2-7	-	TGTGCCAGCAGCCGGTGGGGAGACGGGGACGAGCAGTACTTC	CASSRWGDGDEQYF
TRBV12-3/TRBV12-4	few	TRBJ2-5	-	TGTGCCAGCAGTGTCGTGGAGACCCAGTACTTC	CASSVVETQYF
TRBV20-1	-	TRBJ2-5	TRBD1	TGCAGTGCTACGATCCGGGACAGGAGCGAGACCCAGTACTTC	CSATIRDRSETQYF